This TCR beta chain was sequenced in a study of T cells in Graves' hyperthyroidism and ophthalmopathy. The overall study: Before any treatment, at initial diagnosis, peripheral blood was collected.

Using RNA transcripts as the source, TCR beta CDR3 regions were amplified. RT-PCR in the first round (using the HTBI primer set) targeted the TCR CDR3. TCRdb reanalysed the multiplex PCR reads using MiXCR and keeps one entry per CDR3 protein. Of around 800,000 distinct CDR3 sequences listed, roughly 40% are singletons. Exclusion criteria comprised uncontrolled infection, other autoimmune disease, pregnancy or lactation. Diagnoses were made from clinical symptoms, serum measures (thyroxine and TRAb), thyroid ultrasound and orbital computed tomography. This CDR3 has 13 residues. The ends lost 1 base at V and 7 bases at J; junction bases unmatched: 4. The V gene's germline CDR1 is SGHDN and CDR2 FVKESK. Study observations and caveats: Most expanded thyroid clonotypes above 0.001 recurred in blood.

This clonotype was detected only a few times. Its antigen is as yet unknown. V is TRBV14 and J is TRBJ2-7; 7 bases align to TRBD1. The receptor's source is a man younger than 35 with Graves' hyperthyroidism. Material for sequencing was blood. CDR3 protein: CASSQVVDREQYF. CDR3 coding DNA: TGTGCCAGCAGCCAAGTCGTGGACAGGGAGCAGTACTTC.